This TCR beta chain was sequenced during a study of cytomegalovirus exposure and HLA in healthy donors. The CDR3 sequence is 18 residues long. Germline V gives CDR1 SGHAT, CDR2 FQNNGV. After removal of 1 base from V and 0 bases from J, the junction contained 5 bases not matched to a gene. TCRdb's table, derived via immunoSEQ multiplex PCR, lists solely in-frame clones and lacks some. Counted here are about 260,000 clones, about 92% occurring once; the ten biggest clones make up 2.5% to 3.5%. Study-wide results and caveats: In the roughly 120 validation repertoires, approximately 93% of cluster scores exceeded 0, per a later analysis.

This clone appeared a single time. Its target is not known. The chain joins TRBV11-2 to TRBJ2-7; 14 positions agree with TRBD2. The sample comprised PBMCs. The sequence was collected from a woman in her twenties or thirties in good health and CMV-seronegative. Here the CDR3 DNA reads TGTGCCAGCAGCTTAGGACTAGCGGGAGGGCATTACTCCTACGAGCAGTACTTC. The encoded protein is CASSLGLAGGHYSYEQYF.